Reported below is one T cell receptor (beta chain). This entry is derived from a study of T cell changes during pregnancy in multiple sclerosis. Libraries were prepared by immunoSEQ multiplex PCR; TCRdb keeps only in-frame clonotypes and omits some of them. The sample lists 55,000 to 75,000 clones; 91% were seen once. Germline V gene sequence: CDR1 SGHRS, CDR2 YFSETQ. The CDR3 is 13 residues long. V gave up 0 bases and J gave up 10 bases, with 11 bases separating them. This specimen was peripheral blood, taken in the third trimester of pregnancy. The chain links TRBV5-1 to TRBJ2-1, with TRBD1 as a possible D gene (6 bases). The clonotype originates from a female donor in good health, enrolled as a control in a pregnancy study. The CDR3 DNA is TGCGCCAGCAGCTTGGCAGGGGCCCGCGAGCAGTTCTTC. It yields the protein CASSLAGAREQFF.